This TCR beta chain stems from a study of cytomegalovirus exposure and HLA in healthy donors. The overall study: Prior work identified some 120 million unique TCR beta sequences in some 200 million T cells. Study results and limitations: The listing of about 150 TCR beta chains classed them as cytomegalovirus-associated. Later, an analysis found that common viral pathogens appeared to be linked with several of the most significant clusters.

V was pared by 0 bases and J by 0 bases, with 9 bases between. In germline, CDR1 is LNHDA, CDR2 SQIVND (reference sequence). The CDR3 extends over 16 amino acids. On this clone: Antigen unknown.

Amplification used 60 Vbeta primers and 13 Jbeta primers. Method: immunoSEQ multiplex PCR; TCRdb's copy keeps in-frame clones and lacks some. The sample has around 120,000 clones, 80% seen once; the top ten hold 4% to 4.5%. The sequenced material came from PBMCs. The sequence came from a middle-aged woman in good health and CMV-seronegative. This chain connects TRBV19 to TRBJ2-1, with D maybe TRBD2 (6 bases). The CDR3 sequence: CASSIDGGASYNEQFF. The CDR3 nucleotides are TGTGCCAGTAGTATAGATGGCGGGGCCTCCTACAATGAGCAGTTCTTC.